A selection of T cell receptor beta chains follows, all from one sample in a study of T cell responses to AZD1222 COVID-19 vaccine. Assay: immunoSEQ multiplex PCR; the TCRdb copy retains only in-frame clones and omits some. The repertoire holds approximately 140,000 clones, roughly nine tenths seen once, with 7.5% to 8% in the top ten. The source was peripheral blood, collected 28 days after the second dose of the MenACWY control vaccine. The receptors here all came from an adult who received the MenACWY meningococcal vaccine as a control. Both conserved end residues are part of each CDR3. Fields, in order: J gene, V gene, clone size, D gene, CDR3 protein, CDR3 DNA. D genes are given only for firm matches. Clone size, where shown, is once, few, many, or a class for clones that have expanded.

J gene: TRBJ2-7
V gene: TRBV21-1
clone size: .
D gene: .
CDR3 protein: CASSNRDRDPYEQYF
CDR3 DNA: TGTGCCAGCAGCAACCGGGACAGGGACCCCTACGAGCAGTACTTC

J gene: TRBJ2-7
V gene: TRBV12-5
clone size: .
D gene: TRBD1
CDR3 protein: CASQGDRGPYEQYF
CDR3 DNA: TGTGCTAGCCAAGGGGACAGGGGCCCCTACGAGCAGTACTTC

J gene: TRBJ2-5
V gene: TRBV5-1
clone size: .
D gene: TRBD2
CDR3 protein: CASSPEGGRWETQYF
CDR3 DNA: TGCGCCAGCAGCCCGGAGGGCGGGAGGTGGGAGACCCAGTACTTC

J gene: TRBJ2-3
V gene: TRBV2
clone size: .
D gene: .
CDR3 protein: CASRPGDTTDTQYF
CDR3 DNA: TGTGCCAGCCGTCCTGGGGACACCACAGATACGCAGTATTTT

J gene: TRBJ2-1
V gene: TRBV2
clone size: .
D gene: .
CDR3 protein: CASSDGVRNEQFF
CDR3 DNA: TGTGCCAGCAGTGACGGTGTGCGCAATGAGCAGTTCTTC

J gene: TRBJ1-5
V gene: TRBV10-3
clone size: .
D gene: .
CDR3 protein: CAISEGQGYNQPQHF
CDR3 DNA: TGTGCCATCAGTGAGGGGCAGGGCTATAATCAGCCCCAGCATTTT

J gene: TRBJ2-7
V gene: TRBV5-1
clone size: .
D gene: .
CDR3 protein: CASSLEVRNNEQYF
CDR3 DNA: TGCGCCAGCAGCTTGGAAGTCAGGAACAACGAGCAGTACTTC

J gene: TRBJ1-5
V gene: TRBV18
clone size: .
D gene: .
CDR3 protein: CASSPPGGSYHQPQHF
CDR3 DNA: TGTGCCAGCTCACCCCCAGGTGGTAGCTATCATCAGCCCCAGCATTTT

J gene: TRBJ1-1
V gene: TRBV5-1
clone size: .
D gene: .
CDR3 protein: CASSAGDGWTEAFF
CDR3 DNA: TGCGCCAGCAGCGCGGGGGATGGGTGGACTGAAGCTTTCTTT

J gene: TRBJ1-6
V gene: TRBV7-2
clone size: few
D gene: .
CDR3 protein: CASSLVPGQFNSPLHF
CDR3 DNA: TGTGCCAGCAGCTTAGTACCCGGACAGTTTAATTCACCCCTCCACTTT

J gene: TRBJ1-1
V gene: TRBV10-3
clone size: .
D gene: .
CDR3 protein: CAISRRQGNTEAFF
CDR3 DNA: TGTGCCATCAGTCGGAGGCAGGGGAACACTGAAGCTTTCTTT

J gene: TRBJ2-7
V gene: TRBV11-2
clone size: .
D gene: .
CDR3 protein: CASSFGGGTVWGIDERQYF
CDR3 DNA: TGTGCCAGCAGCTTCGGCGGGGGGACAGTATGGGGCATTGACGAGCGGCAGTACTTC

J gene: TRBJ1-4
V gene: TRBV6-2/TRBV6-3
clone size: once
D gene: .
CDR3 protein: CASSYRTATNEKLFF
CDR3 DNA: TGTGCCAGCAGTTACCGGACCGCAACTAATGAAAAACTGTTTTTT

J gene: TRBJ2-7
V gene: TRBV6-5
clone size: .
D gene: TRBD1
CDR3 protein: CASSYGQVLSSYEQYF
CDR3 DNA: TGTGCCAGCAGTTACGGACAGGTATTAAGCTCCTACGAGCAGTACTTC

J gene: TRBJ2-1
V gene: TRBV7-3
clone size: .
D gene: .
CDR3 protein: CASSQTAYNEQFF
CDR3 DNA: TGTGCCAGCAGCCAGACCGCTTACAATGAGCAGTTCTTC

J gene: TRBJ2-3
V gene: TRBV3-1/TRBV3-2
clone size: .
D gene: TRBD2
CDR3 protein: CASSQDSLSGGQTDTQYF
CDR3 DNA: TGTGCCAGCAGCCAAGACAGCCTTAGCGGGGGGCAGACAGATACGCAGTATTTT

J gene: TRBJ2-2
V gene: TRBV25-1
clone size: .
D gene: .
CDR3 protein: CASSERVAGELFF
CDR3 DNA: TGTGCCAGCAGTGAAAGGGTGGCCGGGGAGCTGTTTTTT

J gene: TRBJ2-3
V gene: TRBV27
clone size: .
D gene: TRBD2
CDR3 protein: CASSLRLAGTDTQYF
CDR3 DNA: TGTGCCAGCAGTTTGAGACTAGCTGGCACAGATACGCAGTATTTT

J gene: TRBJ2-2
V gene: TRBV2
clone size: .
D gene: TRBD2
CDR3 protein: CASSLGGAGELFF
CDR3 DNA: TGTGCCAGCAGTCTTGGGGGGGCCGGGGAGCTGTTTTTT

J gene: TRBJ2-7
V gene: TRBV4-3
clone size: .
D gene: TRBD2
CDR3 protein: CASSQESSGTIYEQYF
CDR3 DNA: TGCGCCAGCAGCCAAGAGTCTAGCGGGACGATCTACGAGCAGTACTTC

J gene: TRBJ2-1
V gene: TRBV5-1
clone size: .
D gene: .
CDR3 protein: CASSLAEKSNEQFF
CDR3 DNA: TGCGCCAGCAGCTTGGCCGAAAAGAGTAATGAGCAGTTCTTC

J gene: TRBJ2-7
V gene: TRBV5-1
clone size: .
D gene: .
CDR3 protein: CASSLSRTDGGEQYF
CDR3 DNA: TGCGCCAGCAGCTTGTCGCGGACGGATGGTGGAGAGCAGTACTTC

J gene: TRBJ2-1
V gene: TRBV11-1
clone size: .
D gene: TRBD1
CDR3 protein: CASSLSQGLHEQFF
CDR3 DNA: TGTGCCAGCAGCTTATCACAGGGGCTCCATGAGCAGTTCTTC

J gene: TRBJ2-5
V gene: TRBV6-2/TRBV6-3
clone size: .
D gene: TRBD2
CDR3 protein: CASSPRGGKTQYF
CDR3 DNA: TGTGCCAGCAGTCCCCGGGGGGGCAAGACCCAGTACTTC

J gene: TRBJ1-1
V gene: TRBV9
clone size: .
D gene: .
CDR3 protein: CASSVVNKNTEAFF
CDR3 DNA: TGTGCCAGCAGCGTTGTTAATAAGAACACTGAAGCTTTCTTT

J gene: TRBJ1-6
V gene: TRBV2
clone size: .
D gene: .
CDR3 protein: CASSEAPLSVSPLHF
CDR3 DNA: TGTGCCAGCAGTGAAGCGCCCCTAAGTGTTTCACCCCTCCACTTT

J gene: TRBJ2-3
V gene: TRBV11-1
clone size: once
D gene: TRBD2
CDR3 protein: CASGLGERSDTQYF
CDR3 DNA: TGTGCCAGTGGACTAGGGGAACGTTCAGATACGCAGTATTTT

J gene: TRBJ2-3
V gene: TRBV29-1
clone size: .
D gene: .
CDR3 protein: CSVVSGSTDTQYF
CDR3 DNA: TGCAGCGTTGTCAGCGGGAGCACAGATACGCAGTATTTT

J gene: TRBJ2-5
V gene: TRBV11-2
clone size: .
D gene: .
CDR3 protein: CASSPRPRETQYF
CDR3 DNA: TGTGCCAGCAGCCCCCGGCCGCGGGAGACCCAGTACTTC

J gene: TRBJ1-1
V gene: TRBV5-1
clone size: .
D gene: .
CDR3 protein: CASSRDGFMNTEAFF
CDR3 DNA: TGCGCCAGCAGCAGGGACGGCTTTATGAACACTGAAGCTTTCTTT

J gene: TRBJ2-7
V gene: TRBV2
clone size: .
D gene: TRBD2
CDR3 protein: CASSETLAGDSYEQYF
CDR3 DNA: TGTGCCAGCAGTGAAACGCTAGCGGGTGACTCCTACGAGCAGTACTTC

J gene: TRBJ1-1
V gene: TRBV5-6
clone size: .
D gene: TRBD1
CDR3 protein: CASSLVGQGVYTEAFF
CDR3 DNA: TGTGCCAGCAGCTTGGTGGGACAGGGGGTCTACACTGAAGCTTTCTTT

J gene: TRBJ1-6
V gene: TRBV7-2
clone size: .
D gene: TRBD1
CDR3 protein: CASSPGQGAASPLHF
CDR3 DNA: TGTGCCAGCAGCCCAGGTCAGGGGGCGGCTTCACCCCTCCACTTT

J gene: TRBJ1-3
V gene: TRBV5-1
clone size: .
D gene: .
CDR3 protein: CASSLASGNTIYF
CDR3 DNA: TGCGCTAGCAGCTTGGCCTCGGGAAACACCATATATTTT

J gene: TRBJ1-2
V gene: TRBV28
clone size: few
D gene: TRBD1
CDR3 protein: CASSLRGGAGYTF
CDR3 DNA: TGTGCCAGCAGTTTGAGAGGGGGCGCCGGCTACACCTTC

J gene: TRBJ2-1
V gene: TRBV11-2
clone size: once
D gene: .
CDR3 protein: CASSTGLVNEQFF
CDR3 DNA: TGTGCCAGCAGCACCGGCTTAGTCAATGAGCAGTTCTTC

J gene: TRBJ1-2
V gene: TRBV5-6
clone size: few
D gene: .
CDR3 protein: CASSFSGREGYGYTF
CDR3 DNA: TGTGCCAGCAGCTTTTCCGGAAGGGAGGGCTATGGCTACACCTTC

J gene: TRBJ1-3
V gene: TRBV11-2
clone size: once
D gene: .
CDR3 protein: CASSLVPGALGNTIYF
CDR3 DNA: TGTGCCAGCAGCTTAGTCCCCGGGGCCCTCGGAAACACCATATATTTT

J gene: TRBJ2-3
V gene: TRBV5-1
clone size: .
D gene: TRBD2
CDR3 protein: CASSSSGRADTQYF
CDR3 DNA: TGCGCCAGCAGCTCAAGCGGGAGGGCGGATACGCAGTATTTT

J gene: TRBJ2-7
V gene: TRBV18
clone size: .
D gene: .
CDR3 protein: CATHGGHYEQYF
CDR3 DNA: TGTGCCACCCATGGGGGGCACTACGAGCAGTACTTC